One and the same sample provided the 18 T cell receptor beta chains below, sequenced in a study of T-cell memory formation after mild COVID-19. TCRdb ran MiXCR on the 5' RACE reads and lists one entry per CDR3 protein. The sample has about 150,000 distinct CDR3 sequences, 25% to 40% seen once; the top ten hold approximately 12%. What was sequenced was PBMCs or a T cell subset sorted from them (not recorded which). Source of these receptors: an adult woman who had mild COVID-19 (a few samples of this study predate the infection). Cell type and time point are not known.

The CDR3 nucleotides are TGCAGTGCTAGCGACAGGGCCAAAAACATTCAGTACTTC. As protein: CSASDRAKNIQYF. V and J are TRBV20-1 and TRBJ2-4, with a tentative D call TRBD1 (6 bases). The CDR3 sequence is 13 residues long. In germline, CDR1 is DFQATT, CDR2 SNEGSKA (reference sequence). V was cut by 3 bases and J by 1 base, with 7 bases left in between.

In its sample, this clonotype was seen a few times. The CDR3 loop is CATSRGQSYEQYF. CDR3 nucleotide sequence: TGTGCCACCAGTCGAGGACAGTCCTACGAGCAGTACTTC. The V and J genes are TRBV24-1 and TRBJ2-7, with a tentative D call TRBD1 (6 bases). With 6 bases removed from V and 1 base from J, the gap between germline ends came to 9 bases. CDR1 KGHDR and CDR2 SFDVKD come from the germline V gene. The CDR3 contains 13 residues.

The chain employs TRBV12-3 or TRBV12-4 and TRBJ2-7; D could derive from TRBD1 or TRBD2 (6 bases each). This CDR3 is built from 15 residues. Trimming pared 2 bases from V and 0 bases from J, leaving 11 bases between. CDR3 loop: CASSLRGPSSYEQYF. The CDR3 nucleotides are TGTGCCAGCAGTTTACGGGGGCCCAGCTCCTACGAGCAGTACTTC.

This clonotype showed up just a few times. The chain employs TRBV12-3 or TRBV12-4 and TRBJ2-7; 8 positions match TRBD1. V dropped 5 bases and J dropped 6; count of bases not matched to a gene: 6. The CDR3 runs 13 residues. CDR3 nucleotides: TGTGCCAGCAGTCCATCAGGGGGCGGCGAGCAGTACTTC. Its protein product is CASSPSGGGEQYF.

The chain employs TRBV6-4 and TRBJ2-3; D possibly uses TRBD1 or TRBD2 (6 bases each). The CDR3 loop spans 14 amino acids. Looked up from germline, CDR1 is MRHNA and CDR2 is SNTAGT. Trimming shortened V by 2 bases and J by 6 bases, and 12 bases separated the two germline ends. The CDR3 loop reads CASSDVGGRDTQYF. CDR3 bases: TGTGCCAGCAGTGACGTGGGGGGCAGGGATACGCAGTATTTT.

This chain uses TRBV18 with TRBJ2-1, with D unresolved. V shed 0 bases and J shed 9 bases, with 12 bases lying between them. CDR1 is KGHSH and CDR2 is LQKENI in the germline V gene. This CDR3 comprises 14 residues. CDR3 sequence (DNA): TGTGCCAGCTCACCACCATCGCGAGGCTTTGAGCAGTTCTTC. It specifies CASSPPSRGFEQFF.

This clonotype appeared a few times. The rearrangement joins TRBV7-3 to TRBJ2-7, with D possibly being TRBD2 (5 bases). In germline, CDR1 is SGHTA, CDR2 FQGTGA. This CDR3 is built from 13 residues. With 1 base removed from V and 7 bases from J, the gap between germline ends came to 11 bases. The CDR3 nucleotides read TGTGCCAGCAGCTTAATCGCATCGGGGGAGCAGTACTTC. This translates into CASSLIASGEQYF.

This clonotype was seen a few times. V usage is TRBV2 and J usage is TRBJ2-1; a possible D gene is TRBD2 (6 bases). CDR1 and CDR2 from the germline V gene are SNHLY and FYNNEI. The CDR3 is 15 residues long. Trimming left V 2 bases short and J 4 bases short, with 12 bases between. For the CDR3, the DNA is TGTGCCAGCAGTGAAACACTAGCCCCATACAATGAGCAGTTCTTC. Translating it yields CASSETLAPYNEQFF.

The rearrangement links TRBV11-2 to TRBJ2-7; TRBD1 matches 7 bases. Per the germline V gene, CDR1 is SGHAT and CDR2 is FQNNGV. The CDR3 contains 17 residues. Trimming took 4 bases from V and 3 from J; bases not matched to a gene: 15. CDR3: CASSSTRQGPLNYEQYF. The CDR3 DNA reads TGTGCCAGCAGCTCCACGCGACAGGGCCCCCTCAACTACGAGCAGTACTTC.

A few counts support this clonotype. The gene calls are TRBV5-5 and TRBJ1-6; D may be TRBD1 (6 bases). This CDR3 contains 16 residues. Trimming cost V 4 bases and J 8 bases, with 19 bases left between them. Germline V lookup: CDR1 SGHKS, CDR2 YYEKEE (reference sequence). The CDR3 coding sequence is TGTGCCAGCAGCCATGTTGGGTACAGGGATGATTCACCCCTCCACTTT. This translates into CASSHVGYRDDSPLHF.

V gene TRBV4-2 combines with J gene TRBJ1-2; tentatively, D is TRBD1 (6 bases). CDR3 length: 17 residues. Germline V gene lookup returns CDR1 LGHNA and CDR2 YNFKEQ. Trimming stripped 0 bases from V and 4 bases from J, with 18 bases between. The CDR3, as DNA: TGTGCCAGCAGCCAAGACGACGGTGGAGGGGGAAGCTATGGCTACACCTTC. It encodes CASSQDDGGGGSYGYTF.

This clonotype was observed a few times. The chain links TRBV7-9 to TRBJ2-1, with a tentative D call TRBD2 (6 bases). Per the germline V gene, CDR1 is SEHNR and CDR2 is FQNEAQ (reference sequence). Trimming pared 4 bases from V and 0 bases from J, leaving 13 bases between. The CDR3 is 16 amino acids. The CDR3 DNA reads TGTGCCAGCAGCTCTCGGGACGGGAGCTCCTACAATGAGCAGTTCTTC. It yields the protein CASSSRDGSSYNEQFF. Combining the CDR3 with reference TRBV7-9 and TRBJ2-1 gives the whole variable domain DTGVSQNPRHKITKRGQNVTFRCDPISEHNRLYWYRQTLGQGPEFLTYFQNEAQLEKSRLLSDRFSAERPKGSFSTLEIQRTEQGDSAMYLCASSSRDGSSYNEQFFGPGTRLTVL.

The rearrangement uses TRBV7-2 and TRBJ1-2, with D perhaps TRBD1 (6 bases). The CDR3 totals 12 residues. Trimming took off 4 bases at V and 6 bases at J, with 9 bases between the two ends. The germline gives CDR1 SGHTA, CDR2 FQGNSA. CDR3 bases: TGTGCCAGCAGCTACTACAGGGATGGCTACACCTTC. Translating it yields CASSYYRDGYTF.

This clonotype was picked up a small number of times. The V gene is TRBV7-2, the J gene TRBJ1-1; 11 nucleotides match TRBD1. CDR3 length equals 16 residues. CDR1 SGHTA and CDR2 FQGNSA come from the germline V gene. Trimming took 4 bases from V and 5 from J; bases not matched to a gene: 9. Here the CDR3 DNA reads TGTGCCAGCAGCTCTGGGACAGGGGGTTGGGATACTGAAGCTTTCTTT. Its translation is CASSSGTGGWDTEAFF.

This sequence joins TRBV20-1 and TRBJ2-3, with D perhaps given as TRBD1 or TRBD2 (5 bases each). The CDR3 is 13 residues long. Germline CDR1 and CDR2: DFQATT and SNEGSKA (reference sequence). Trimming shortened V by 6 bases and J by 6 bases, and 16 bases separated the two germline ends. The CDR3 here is CSAGDLPGDTQYF. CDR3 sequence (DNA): TGCAGTGCCGGGGACCTCCCGGGGGATACGCAGTATTTT.

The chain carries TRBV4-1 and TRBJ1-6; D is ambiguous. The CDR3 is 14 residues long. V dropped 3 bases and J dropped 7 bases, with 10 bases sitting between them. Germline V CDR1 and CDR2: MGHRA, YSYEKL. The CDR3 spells CASSHPPTNSPLHF. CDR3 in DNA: TGCGCCAGCAGCCACCCCCCAACCAATTCACCCCTCCACTTT.

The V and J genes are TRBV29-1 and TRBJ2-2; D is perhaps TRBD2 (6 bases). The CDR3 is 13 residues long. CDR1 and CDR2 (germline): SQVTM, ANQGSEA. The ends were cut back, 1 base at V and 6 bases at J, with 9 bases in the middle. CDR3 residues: CSVEAGGAGELFF. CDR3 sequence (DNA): TGCAGCGTTGAAGCAGGAGGGGCCGGGGAGCTGTTTTTT.

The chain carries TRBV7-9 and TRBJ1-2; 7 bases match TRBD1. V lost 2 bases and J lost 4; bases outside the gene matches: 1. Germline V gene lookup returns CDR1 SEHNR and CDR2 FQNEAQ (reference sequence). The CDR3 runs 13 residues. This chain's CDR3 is CASSLRDSYGYTF. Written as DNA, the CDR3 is TGTGCCAGCAGCTTACGGGACAGCTATGGCTACACCTTC.